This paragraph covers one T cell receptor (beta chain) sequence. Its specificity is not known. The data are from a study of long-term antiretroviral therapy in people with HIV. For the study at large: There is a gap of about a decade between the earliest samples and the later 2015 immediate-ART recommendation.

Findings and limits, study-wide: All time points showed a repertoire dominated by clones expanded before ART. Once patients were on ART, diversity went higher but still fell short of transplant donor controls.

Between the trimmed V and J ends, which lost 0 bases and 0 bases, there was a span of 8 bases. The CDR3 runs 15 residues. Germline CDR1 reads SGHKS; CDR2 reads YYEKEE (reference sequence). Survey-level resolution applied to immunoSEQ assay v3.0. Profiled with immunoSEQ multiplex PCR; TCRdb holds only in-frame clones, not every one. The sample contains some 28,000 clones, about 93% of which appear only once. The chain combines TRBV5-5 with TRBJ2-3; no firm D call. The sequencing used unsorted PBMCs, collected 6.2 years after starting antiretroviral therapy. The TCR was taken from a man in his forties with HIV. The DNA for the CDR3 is TGTGCCAGCAGCTTGGAAAGGGTGAGCACAGATACGCAGTATTTT. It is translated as CASSLERVSTDTQYF.